The 26 T cell receptor beta chains presented below share a single source sample, sequenced in a study of CD8+ T cells in alopecia areata (dated by TCRdb to the late 2010s). Libraries came from the immunoSEQ multiplex PCR assay. RNA was extracted from all samples and reverse transcribed into cDNA as template for TCR sequencing. Drawn from immuneACCESS, this table holds only the in-frame rearrangements with V and J called that TCRdb kept. Clones are partly lost; checked studies trace under half to an unresolved V gene and leave the rest unexplained. Across this sample there are 200,000 to 250,000 clones, with under 75% seen only once. Of the sample, about 1.6% is held by the ten largest clones. What the time point label conveys for this sample: about four weeks on oral tofacitinib. What this sample's treatment or condition label stands for: oral pan-JAK inhibitor, 5-10 mg twice daily. The specimen was CD4+ T cells sorted from blood, collected at week 4, from a patient treated with tofacitinib. Receptors were obtained from a human donor with alopecia areata.

The chain employs TRBV7-2 and TRBJ2-5; TRBD2 is a possible D gene (6 bases). This CDR3 contains 17 residues. Germline V gene lookup returns CDR1 SGHTA and CDR2 FQGNSA. Trimming left V 2 bases short and J 5 bases short, with 21 bases between. CDR3 amino acids: CASSLRGFRLAPETQYF. CDR3 nucleotide sequence: TGTGCCAGCAGCTTAAGGGGTTTTCGGCTAGCGCCGGAGACCCAGTACTTC.

The rearrangement joins TRBV5-1 to TRBJ2-3; the D call may be TRBD1 or TRBD2 (5 bases each). This CDR3 has 16 residues. Trimming shortened V by 3 bases and J by 4 bases, and 18 bases separated the two germline ends. Germline loops: CDR1 SGHRS, CDR2 YFSETQ. The CDR3 DNA reads TGCGCCAGCAGCTCCGGGGCGTCCGGGATTGCAGATACGCAGTATTTT. It yields the protein CASSSGASGIADTQYF.

The chain has TRBV11-2 and TRBJ2-5; 8 bases match TRBD1. The length of the CDR3 is 15 residues. Trimming took 5 bases from V and 7 from J; bases not matched to a gene: 12. Germline assignment: CDR1 SGHAT and CDR2 FQNNGV. This CDR3 is CASSRVGTGARTQYF. In DNA form, the CDR3 reads TGTGCCAGCAGCCGAGTCGGGACAGGAGCCCGGACCCAGTACTTC.

The V gene is TRBV6-5, the J gene TRBJ2-7; no reliable D call. The CDR3 spans 12 residues. The V end was cut by 8 bases, the J end by 6 bases, with 14 bases between. Per germline, CDR1 MNHEY and CDR2 SVGAGI. CDR3 sequence reads: CASPTPVSEQYF. Here the CDR3 DNA reads TGTGCCAGCCCAACGCCGGTGAGCGAGCAGTACTTC.

This clone occurred many times. The chain links TRBV23-1 to TRBJ2-5; D is uncertain. TRBV23-1 is labeled an ORF, and its function is uncertain. V lost 3 bases, J lost 3 bases, and 8 bases lay in between. CDR3 length equals 13 residues. The CDR3 sequence: CASSQKEKETQYF. Here the CDR3 DNA reads TGCGCCAGCAGTCAGAAAGAAAAAGAGACCCAGTACTTC.

The rearrangement uses TRBV9 and TRBJ2-3; tentatively, D is TRBD2 (6 bases). The CDR3 has 15 residues. The germline V gene has CDR1 SGDLS and CDR2 YYNGEE. With 6 bases removed from V and 1 base from J, the gap between germline ends came to 15 bases. CDR3: CASTKTWGGTDTQYF. In nucleotides, the CDR3 is TGTGCCAGCACTAAAACGTGGGGGGGCACAGATACGCAGTATTTT. Filled out from reference TRBV9 and TRBJ2-3, the complete variable domain reads DSGVTQTPKHLITATGQRVTLRCSPRSGDLSVYWYQQSLDQGLQFLIQYYNGEERAKGNILERFSAQQFPDLHSELNLSSLELGDSALYFCASTKTWGGTDTQYFGPGTRLTVL.

J is TRBJ1-1 and V is TRBV25-1; no definite D call. Germline loops: CDR1 MGHDK, CDR2 SYGVNS. This CDR3 spans 15 amino acids. The V gene lost 1 base and the J gene lost 0 bases, with 9 bases spanning the gap. For the CDR3, the DNA is TGTGCCAGCAGTGAATCGGTAGGCCTGAACACTGAAGCTTTCTTT. Protein product: CASSESVGLNTEAFF.

About this clone itself: Distinct nucleotide sequences in the sample also encode this CDR3. This chain links TRBV29-1 with TRBJ1-1; no reliable D call. CDR1 is SQVTM, CDR2 ANQGSEA, per germline. The V end was cut by 3 bases, the J end by 4 bases, with 12 bases between. The CDR3 runs 13 residues. For the CDR3, the DNA is TGCAGCGTTGAGCCCCAAGGGAGCACTGAAGCTTTCTTT. Translated, it gives CSVEPQGSTEAFF. Based on the CDR3 plus reference TRBV29-1 and TRBJ1-1, the full variable domain is SAVISQKPSRDICQRGTSLTIQCQVDSQVTMMFWYRQQPGQSLTLIATANQGSEATYESGFVIDKFPISRPNLTFSTLTVSNMSPEDSSIYLCSVEPQGSTEAFFGQGTRLTVV.

The chain uses TRBV11-3 and TRBJ2-3; TRBD2 aligns across 8 bases. The V gene's germline CDR1 is SGHNT and CDR2 YENEEA. The CDR3 totals 15 residues. After removal of 5 bases from V and 3 bases from J, the junction contained 7 bases not matched to a gene. DNA for the CDR3: TGTGCCAGCAGCCTCGGGGGGGCCCGGACAGATACGCAGTATTTT. It yields the protein CASSLGGARTDTQYF.

V usage is TRBV29-1 and J usage is TRBJ2-1; 9 bases match TRBD2. With 7 bases clipped from V and 0 bases from J, the junction kept 4 bases outside the gene matches. The CDR3 covers 14 residues. CDR1 is SQVTM and CDR2 is ANQGSEA in the germline V gene. The CDR3 spells CSAKAGGSYNEQFF. DNA of the CDR3: TGCAGCGCTAAAGCGGGGGGCTCCTACAATGAGCAGTTCTTC.

The chain uses TRBV29-1 and TRBJ1-1; no firm D call. The CDR3 spans 13 residues. CDR1 is SQVTM, CDR2 ANQGSEA, per germline. Trimming cost V 7 bases and J 0 bases, with 12 bases left between them. The CDR3 sequence: CSAEQIMNTEAFF. In DNA form, the CDR3 reads TGCAGCGCCGAACAGATCATGAACACTGAAGCTTTCTTT.

This clone was found once. The chain uses TRBV29-1 and TRBJ2-3, with a possible D match to TRBD2 (7 bases). The CDR3 length is 14 residues. Germline V gene data show CDR1 as SQVTM and CDR2 as ANQGSEA. The V gene lost 2 bases and the J gene lost 9 bases, with 18 bases spanning the gap. CDR3 nucleotide sequence: TGCAGCGTTGAACCAGGGAGGGGGATCGAAACGCAGTATTTT. Residues: CSVEPGRGIETQYF.

The chain is built from TRBV11-2 and TRBJ2-3; D is ambiguous. Germline values: CDR1 SGHAT, CDR2 FQNNGV. The CDR3 loop spans 14 amino acids. Trimming shortened V by 6 bases and J by 6 bases, and 16 bases separated the two germline ends. The CDR3 DNA reads TGTGCCAGCAGTAGTATCTTGTTCGTGGATACGCAGTATTTT. This gives the protein CASSSILFVDTQYF.

The chain is built from TRBV7-2 and TRBJ1-4, with D unresolved. The germline V and J ends were trimmed by 1 base and 4 bases, with 7 bases remaining between them. This CDR3 has 14 amino acids. Germline V lookup: CDR1 SGHTA, CDR2 FQGNSA. CDR3 loop: CASSLGRLNEKLFF. Written as DNA, the CDR3 is TGTGCCAGCAGCTTAGGCAGACTTAATGAAAAACTGTTTTTT.

The chain couples TRBV29-1 to TRBJ2-3, with unresolved D. Germline CDR1 is SQVTM and CDR2 is ANQGSEA. The length of the CDR3 is 14 residues. Between the trimmed V and J ends, which lost 7 bases and 4 bases, there was a span of 18 bases. The CDR3 DNA follows: TGCAGCGCCCAGACTCCACCAGCCTCAGATACGCAGTATTTT. Amino acid sequence: CSAQTPPASDTQYF.

The chain links TRBV7-2 to TRBJ2-1; D is unclear. CDR3 size: 13 residues. The V end lost 5 bases, the J end lost 0 bases, and 5 bases lay between the germline ends. Germline CDR1 is SGHTA and CDR2 is FQGNSA. The CDR3 loop reads CASSQVSYNEQFF. The CDR3 bases are TGTGCCAGCAGCCAAGTCTCCTACAATGAGCAGTTCTTC. The full variable domain, in which reference TRBV7-2 and TRBJ2-1 provide the parts outside the CDR3, is GAGVSQSPSNKVTEKGKDVELRCDPISGHTALYWYRQSLGQGLEFLIYFQGNSAPDKSGLPSDRFSAERTGGSVSTLTIQRTQQEDSAVYLCASSQVSYNEQFFGPGTRLTVL.

The chain couples TRBV5-6 to TRBJ2-2; 7 bases agree with TRBD1. This CDR3 has 12 residues. Germline V lookup: CDR1 SGHDT, CDR2 YYEEEE. Trimming cost V 5 bases and J 6 bases; bases outside gene matches: 1. The CDR3 nucleotides are TGTGCCAGCAGAGGGACAGCCGGGGAGCTGTTTTTT. Translating gives CASRGTAGELFF.

Notes on this clone: This CDR3 is also generated by other DNA sequences in the sample. The J gene is TRBJ2-5, the V gene TRBV5-1; D not certain. The CDR3 sequence is 12 residues long. Trimming removed 0 bases at V and 2 bases at J, with 2 bases between. Germline CDR1 and CDR2: SGHRS and YFSETQ. In DNA form, the CDR3 reads TGCGCCAGCAGCTTGGAGCAAGAGACCCAGTACTTC. This gives the protein CASSLEQETQYF. Variable domain in full (rest from reference TRBV5-1 and TRBJ2-5): KAGVTQTPRYLIKTRGQQVTLSCSPISGHRSVSWYQQTPGQGLQFLFEYFSETQRNKGNFPGRFSGRQFSNSRSEMNVSTLELGDSALYLCASSLEQETQYFGPGTRLLVL.

This clone was seen only a few times. This chain links TRBV5-6 with TRBJ2-6; D uncertain. Germline CDR1 is SGHDT and CDR2 is YYEEEE. Between the trimmed V and J ends, which lost 3 bases and 0 bases, there was a span of 4 bases. This CDR3 has 14 residues. DNA of the CDR3: TGTGCCAGCAGCTACCGCTCTGGGGCCAACGTCCTGACTTTC. It yields the protein CASSYRSGANVLTF.

This clone was counted ten times or more. This sequence joins TRBV9 and TRBJ2-6; maybe TRBD2 (6 bases). This CDR3 has 17 amino acids. CDR1 and CDR2 from the germline V gene are SGDLS and YYNGEE. V was clipped by 3 bases and J by 0 bases, with 13 bases between them. The CDR3 nucleotides read TGTGCCAGCAGCGCCAGGGAGGAATACTCTGGGGCCAACGTCCTGACTTTC. Protein: CASSAREEYSGANVLTF. Full variable domain (missing parts from reference TRBV9 and TRBJ2-6): DSGVTQTPKHLITATGQRVTLRCSPRSGDLSVYWYQQSLDQGLQFLIQYYNGEERAKGNILERFSAQQFPDLHSELNLSSLELGDSALYFCASSAREEYSGANVLTFGAGSRLTVL.

The chain recombines TRBV30 with TRBJ2-7; 10 bases are a match to TRBD1. V gave up 3 bases and J gave up 9 bases; unmatched junction bases: 8. CDR3 length: 13 residues. Germline CDR1 GTSNPN, CDR2 SVGIG (reference sequence). CDR3 nucleotides: TGTGCCTGGAGCCAGGGACAGGGGCGAGGGCAGTACTTC. Protein product: CAWSQGQGRGQYF. Full variable domain (outside the CDR3, taken from reference TRBV30 and TRBJ2-7): SQTIHQWPATLVQPVGSPLSLECTVEGTSNPNLYWYRQAAGRGLQLLFYSVGIGQISSEVPQNLSASRPQDRQFILSSKKLLLSDSGFYLCAWSQGQGRGQYFGPGTRLTVT.

V and J are TRBV2 and TRBJ2-7; D possibly matches TRBD1 or TRBD2 (5 bases each). The germline V and J ends were trimmed by 5 bases and 6 bases, with 14 bases remaining between them. This CDR3 is 13 amino acids long. Germline CDR1 and CDR2: SNHLY and FYNNEI. CDR3 bases: TGTGCCAGCAGTAATGACCGGGACCTCGAGCAGTACTTC. Protein: CASSNDRDLEQYF.

This clone was counted between two and nine times. CDR3 region: CSGQFEANEQFF. CDR3 DNA sequence: TGCAGCGGACAGTTTGAAGCCAATGAGCAGTTCTTC. The V gene is TRBV29-1, the J gene TRBJ2-1; weak D call: TRBD1 (5 bases). Germline V gives CDR1 SQVTM, CDR2 ANQGSEA. V lost 7 bases to trimming and J lost 6 bases, with 13 bases between them. This CDR3 is 12 amino acids long.

This clone was counted between two and nine times. This same CDR3 is encoded by further DNA sequences in the sample. This rearrangement joins TRBV29-1 to TRBJ1-1, with D unresolved. This CDR3 spans 13 amino acids. Trimming removed 1 base from V and 1 base from J, with 7 bases in between. Germline V lookup: CDR1 SQVTM, CDR2 ANQGSEA. The CDR3 bases are TGCAGCGTTGAAGGGAGGGCGAACACTGAAGCTTTCTTT. This codes for CSVEGRANTEAFF.

V and J are TRBV5-1 and TRBJ2-6, with D unresolved. The CDR3 spans 14 residues. Trimming took off 1 base at V and 4 bases at J, with 6 bases between the two ends. The germline V gene has CDR1 SGHRS and CDR2 YFSETQ. CDR3 sequence reads: CASSLLSGANVLTF. CDR3 DNA sequence: TGCGCCAGCAGCTTGCTTTCCGGGGCCAACGTCCTGACTTTC.

This clone was detected only a few times. The chain combines TRBV29-1 with TRBJ1-1; no definite D call. The length of the CDR3 is 11 residues. Per the germline V gene, CDR1 is SQVTM and CDR2 is ANQGSEA. V was shortened by 4 bases and J by 1 base, with 4 bases between the two germline ends. Here the CDR3 DNA reads TGCAGCGTTGCGGAGAACACTGAAGCTTTCTTT. Residues: CSVAENTEAFF.